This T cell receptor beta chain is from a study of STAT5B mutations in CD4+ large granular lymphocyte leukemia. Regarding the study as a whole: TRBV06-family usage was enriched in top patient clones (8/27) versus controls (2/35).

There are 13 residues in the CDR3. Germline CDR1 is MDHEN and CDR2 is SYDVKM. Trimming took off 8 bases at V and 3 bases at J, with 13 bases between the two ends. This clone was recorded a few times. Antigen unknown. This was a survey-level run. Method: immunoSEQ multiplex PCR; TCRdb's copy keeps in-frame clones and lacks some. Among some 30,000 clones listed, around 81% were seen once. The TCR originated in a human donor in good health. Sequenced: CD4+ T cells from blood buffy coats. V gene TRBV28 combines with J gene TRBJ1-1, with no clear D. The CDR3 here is CASGWGADTEAFF. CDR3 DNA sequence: TGTGCCAGCGGATGGGGAGCGGACACTGAAGCTTTCTTT.